These 19 T cell receptor beta chains originate from one sample sequenced in a study of T cell responses to AZD1222 COVID-19 vaccine (dated by TCRdb to 2020 to 2022). What the time point label conveys for this sample: baseline before first vaccination. The library was generated by the immunoSEQ multiplex PCR assay. TCRdb holds this immuneACCESS table with in-frame rearrangements only. Some clones are missing; in checked studies, unresolved V genes explain under half, and the rest has no known cause. The sample records around 94,000 clones, about 89% of which are singletons. Around 4% of the sample is in the top ten clones. The sequences come from peripheral blood, collected on day 0 of AZD1222 vaccination. The receptors stem from an adult in good health.

V is TRBV5-1 and J is TRBJ1-1; tentatively, D is TRBD1 (5 bases). The V gene lost 7 bases and the J gene lost 0 bases, with 13 bases spanning the gap. Germline V gene lookup returns CDR1 SGHRS and CDR2 YFSETQ. CDR3 size: 14 residues. CDR3 coding DNA: TGCGCCAGCTCTACACCGGGACTGAACACTGAAGCTTTCTTT. This gives the protein CASSTPGLNTEAFF.

J is TRBJ1-6 and V is TRBV19, with D perhaps matching TRBD1 (6 bases). Deletions cut 6 bases from V and 6 bases from J, with 18 bases between. CDR1 and CDR2 (germline): LNHDA, SQIVND (reference sequence). CDR3 size: 16 residues. CDR3 region: CASRKNWDTLNSPLHF. The CDR3 DNA is TGTGCCAGTAGGAAAAACTGGGACACTCTTAATTCACCCCTCCACTTT.

This CDR3 is CASGPRVSTDTQYF. CDR3 DNA: TGTGCCAGCGGACCCAGGGTCAGCACAGATACGCAGTATTTT. The chain uses TRBV5-8 and TRBJ2-3, with D possibly TRBD1 on 5 matching bases. The length of the CDR3 is 14 residues. Trimming pared 7 bases from V and 0 bases from J, leaving 12 bases between. The V gene's germline CDR1 is SGHTS and CDR2 YDEGEE.

V is TRBV2 and J is TRBJ2-4, with a weak D call TRBD1 (7 bases). V was pared by 11 bases and J by 5 bases, with 22 bases between. The V gene's germline CDR1 is SNHLY and CDR2 FYNNEI. CDR3 length equals 15 residues. CDR3 protein: CAGRKDRSPENIQYF. The CDR3 DNA follows: TGTGCCGGGAGGAAGGACAGGTCTCCCGAAAACATTCAGTACTTC.

The V and J genes are TRBV5-1 and TRBJ2-1, with 15 bases matching TRBD2. The CDR3 consists of 17 residues. The junction had 5 bases not matched to a gene; V was cut back by 0 bases and J by 7 bases. The germline CDR1 and CDR2 sequences are SGHRS and YFSETQ. CDR3: CASSLGTSGGAWNEQFF. The CDR3 DNA reads as TGCGCCAGCAGCTTGGGGACTAGCGGGGGGGCCTGGAATGAGCAGTTCTTC.

V is TRBV29-1 and J is TRBJ1-1, with a weak D call TRBD1 (6 bases). Trimming shortened V by 4 bases and J by 7 bases, and 13 bases separated the two germline ends. There are 12 residues in the CDR3. Germline V gene lookup returns CDR1 SQVTM and CDR2 ANQGSEA. In DNA, the CDR3 is TGCAGCGTTGCCGGGACAAGGGGTGAAGCTTTCTTT. This codes for CSVAGTRGEAFF. The full variable domain, in which reference TRBV29-1 and TRBJ1-1 provide the parts outside the CDR3, is SAVISQKPSRDICQRGTSLTIQCQVDSQVTMMFWYRQQPGQSLTLIATANQGSEATYESGFVIDKFPISRPNLTFSTLTVSNMSPEDSSIYLCSVAGTRGEAFFGQGTRLTVV.

V and J are TRBV27 and TRBJ2-7; possibly TRBD1 or TRBD2 for D (5 bases each). With 5 bases removed from V and 9 bases from J, the gap between germline ends came to 23 bases. The germline V gene encodes CDR1 MNHEY and CDR2 SMNVEV (reference sequence). This CDR3 contains 15 residues. CDR3 DNA: TGTGCCAGCAGTACTTCCCGGGACCCCATCTCTGTGCAGTACTTC. Protein: CASSTSRDPISVQYF.

This chain joins TRBV28 and TRBJ1-1; unclear D gene. Trimming cost V 6 bases and J 3 bases, with 17 bases left between them. The germline gives CDR1 MDHEN, CDR2 SYDVKM. The CDR3 contains 15 residues. For the CDR3, the DNA is TGTGCCAGCAGGGCTCTATCGGGGTCGGACACTGAAGCTTTCTTT. This translates into CASRALSGSDTEAFF.

V and J are TRBV6-5 and TRBJ1-5; D ambiguous. The CDR3 loop spans 14 amino acids. V gave up 8 bases and J gave up 7 bases, with 18 bases separating them. From germline, CDR1 is MNHEY and CDR2 SVGAGI. The CDR3 sequence is CASLGVGSGQPQHF. The CDR3 DNA sequence: TGTGCCAGCCTCGGGGTGGGGAGCGGGCAGCCCCAGCATTTT.

In DNA form, the CDR3 reads TGTGCCAGTAGCCTCCAAATAGTAGTGGGACCCCTCAATATGTACTTC. Translated, it gives CASSLQIVVGPLNMYF. The chain employs TRBV19 and TRBJ2-4, with D perhaps given as TRBD1 or TRBD2 (5 bases each). The CDR3 sequence is 16 residues long. Germline values: CDR1 LNHDA, CDR2 SQIVND (reference sequence). The V gene lost 6 bases and the J gene lost 15 bases, with 30 bases spanning the gap.

This chain uses TRBV7-9 with TRBJ1-5; tentatively, D is TRBD1 (5 bases). V gave up 4 bases and J gave up 4 bases, with 11 bases separating them. CDR1 and CDR2 from the germline V gene are SEHNR and FQNEAQ (reference sequence). CDR3 size: 14 residues. In DNA form, the CDR3 reads TGTGCCAGCAGCTCCGACAGTCATAATCAGCCCCAGCATTTT. Translating gives CASSSDSHNQPQHF.

The chain joins TRBV4-2 to TRBJ1-2; tentative D call: TRBD1 (5 bases). CDR1 and CDR2 from the germline V gene are LGHNA and YNFKEQ. With 1 base removed from V and 8 bases from J, the gap between germline ends came to 11 bases. This CDR3 has 13 residues. The CDR3 reads CASSQGGGLGYTF. In DNA, the CDR3 is TGTGCCAGCAGCCAAGGCGGGGGGTTAGGCTACACCTTC.

J is TRBJ1-5 and V is TRBV11-3, with D uncertain. Per the germline V gene, CDR1 is SGHNT and CDR2 is YENEEA. V shed 7 bases and J shed 2 bases, with 12 bases lying between them. This CDR3 region has 14 residues. CDR3 sequence reads: CASINQDRNQPQHF. CDR3 coding DNA: TGTGCCAGCATCAACCAGGATCGCAATCAGCCCCAGCATTTT. The complete variable domain, with remaining parts taken from reference TRBV11-3 and TRBJ1-5, reads EAGVVQSPRYKIIEKKQPVAFWCNPISGHNTLYWYLQNLGQGPELLIRYENEEAVDDSQLPKDRFSAERLKGVDSTLKIQPAELGDSAVYLCASINQDRNQPQHFGDGTRLSIL.

The chain joins TRBV11-3 to TRBJ2-1; D ambiguous. The germline CDR1 and CDR2 sequences are SGHNT and YENEEA. V gave up 3 bases and J gave up 2 bases, with 5 bases separating them. The CDR3 contains 13 residues. Written as DNA, the CDR3 is TGTGCCAGCAGCTTGGTAGCCTACAATGAGCAGTTCTTC. Translating it yields CASSLVAYNEQFF.

The V gene is TRBV15, the J gene TRBJ1-1; the D gene is possibly TRBD1 (6 bases). Trimming cost V 4 bases and J 1 base, with 7 bases left between them. Germline CDR1 reads LNHNV; CDR2 reads YYDKDF (reference sequence). The CDR3 is 13 amino acids. The CDR3: CATSKGENTEAFF. The CDR3, as DNA: TGTGCCACCAGCAAGGGGGAGAACACTGAAGCTTTCTTT. Combining the CDR3 with reference TRBV15 and TRBJ1-1 gives the whole variable domain DAMVIQNPRYQVTQFGKPVTLSCSQTLNHNVMYWYQQKSSQAPKLLFHYYDKDFNNEADTPDNFQSRRPNTSFCFLDIRSPGLGDTAMYLCATSKGENTEAFFGQGTRLTVV.

J is TRBJ1-3 and V is TRBV6-5, with a tentative D call TRBD1 (5 bases). The CDR3 has 14 amino acids. Trimming pared 6 bases from V and 4 bases from J, leaving 13 bases between. Germline assignment: CDR1 MNHEY and CDR2 SVGAGI. The CDR3 nucleotides are TGTGCCAGCAGCCGTGGGGGTGGGGGAAACACCATATATTTT. Translating it yields CASSRGGGGNTIYF.

This rearrangement joins TRBV7-9 to TRBJ1-3; maybe TRBD1 (5 bases). V was clipped by 1 base and J by 3 bases, with 16 bases between them. The CDR3 spans 17 residues. Germline V gene sequence: CDR1 SEHNR, CDR2 FQNEAQ (reference sequence). The CDR3 nucleotides read TGTGCCAGCAGCTTAGATGTCGGCAGGGTGTATGGAAACACCATATATTTT. Its translation is CASSLDVGRVYGNTIYF.

The rearrangement joins TRBV19 to TRBJ2-1; 10 bases fit TRBD2. Germline V gives CDR1 LNHDA, CDR2 SQIVND (reference sequence). CDR3 length equals 14 residues. V was pared by 3 bases and J by 12 bases, with 8 bases of the junction left unmatched. The CDR3 DNA reads TGTGCCAGTAGTATCCGGCTAGCGGGGGAGTCGCAGTTCTTC. It codes for CASSIRLAGESQFF.

The J gene is TRBJ1-2, the V gene TRBV19, with a possible D match to TRBD1 (5 bases). This CDR3 region has 12 residues. With 3 bases removed from V and 8 bases from J, the gap between germline ends came to 10 bases. Per germline, CDR1 LNHDA and CDR2 SQIVND (reference sequence). The CDR3 DNA follows: TGTGCCAGTAGTATCGGGCCAGGGGGCTACACCTTC. Its protein is CASSIGPGGYTF.